This T cell receptor (beta chain) is from a study of blood T cell repertoires in COVID-19. Study context: Sites in the United States, Italy and Spain provided acute and convalescent COVID-19 samples. Sources were T cells, B-cell-depleted T cells, or PBMCs; the material itself was cDNA or gDNA.

In Seattle, patients joined the study during active infection and were tracked longitudinally. Original data processing: Quantification of nucleated cells was approximated via reference gene primer amplification. Assay used: immunoSEQ multiplex PCR; TCRdb lists only in-frame clones, some missing. V and J calls and clone size are copied from that table; D and trimming were computed from the DNA. The sample has 45,000 to 70,000 clones, roughly 89% seen once. The germline CDR1 and CDR2 sequences are LNHNV and YYDKDF (reference sequence). This CDR3 region has 13 residues. The junction had 5 bases not matched to a gene; V was cut back by 6 bases and J by 4 bases.

The chain is built from TRBV15 and TRBJ1-1; 7 bases align to TRBD1. Material for sequencing was peripheral blood. The TCR sequence derives from a woman aged 60-75 years with COVID-19, enrolled during active disease. Here the CDR3 reads CATSATGITEAFF. The CDR3 DNA reads as TGTGCCACCAGTGCGACAGGGATCACTGAAGCTTTCTTT.